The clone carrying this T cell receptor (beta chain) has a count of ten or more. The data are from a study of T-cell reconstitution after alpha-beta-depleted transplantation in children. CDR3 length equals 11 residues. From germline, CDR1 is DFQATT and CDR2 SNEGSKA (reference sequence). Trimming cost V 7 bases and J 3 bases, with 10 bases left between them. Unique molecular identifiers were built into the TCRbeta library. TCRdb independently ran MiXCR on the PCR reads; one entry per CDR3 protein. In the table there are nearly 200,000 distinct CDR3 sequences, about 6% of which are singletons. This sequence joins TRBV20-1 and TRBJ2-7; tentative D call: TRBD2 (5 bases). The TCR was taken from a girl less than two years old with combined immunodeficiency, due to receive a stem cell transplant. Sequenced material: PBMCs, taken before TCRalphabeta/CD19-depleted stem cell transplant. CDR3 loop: CSGTSGYEQYF. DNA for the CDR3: TGCAGTGGTACCAGCGGCTACGAGCAGTACTTC.